This is a list of T cell receptor beta chains from one sample in a study of T-cell memory formation after mild COVID-19. TCRdb itself ran the 5' RACE reads through MiXCR, one entry per CDR3 protein. This repertoire shows some 300,000 distinct CDR3 sequences, around a fifth found once; its top ten account for around 20%. What was sequenced was PBMCs or a T cell subset sorted from them (not recorded which). The receptors were sampled from a man younger than 35 who had mild COVID-19 (a few samples of this study predate the infection). Cell type and time point are not known. CDR3s include the opening cysteine and the closing phenylalanine or tryptophan. D genes are given only for firm matches. For some rows the clone size is stated as once, few or many, or as a class when expanded; others skip it.

V gene	J gene	clone size	D gene	CDR3 DNA	CDR3 protein
TRBV20-1	TRBJ2-4	.	TRBD2	TGCAGTGCCCGGAAAACGGGACTAGAAGGGGCCATTCAGTACTTC	CSARKTGLEGAIQYF
TRBV6-5	TRBJ2-4	few	.	TGTGCCAGCTGCGACAGTTCTATAGCCAAAAACATTCAGTACTTC	CASCDSSIAKNIQYF
TRBV6-5	TRBJ2-3	few	TRBD2	TGTGCCAGCAGTCCTAGCGGGGGGGCAGGAGATACGCAGTATTTT	CASSPSGGAGDTQYF
TRBV30	TRBJ2-5	few	.	TGTGCCTGCATCCTAGCCGGGGAGACCCAGTACTTC	CACILAGETQYF
TRBV20-1	TRBJ1-1	few	TRBD1	TGCAGTGCTAGATCGACAGGGTGGGGGAACACTGAAGCTTTCTTT	CSARSTGWGNTEAFF
TRBV7-2	TRBJ2-7	few	TRBD1	TGTGCCAGCAGCCCAAGGACAGGGCTCTTCGAGCAGTACTTC	CASSPRTGLFEQYF
TRBV20-1	TRBJ2-4	few	TRBD2	TGCAGTGCTAGAGTCCCGCGGGGGAGGTTTTCGATTCAGTACTTC	CSARVPRGRFSIQYF
TRBV5-4	TRBJ2-2	many	TRBD2	TGTGCCAGCAGCCCCGGACTAGCGGGGGGGAACACCGGGGAGCTGTTTTTT	CASSPGLAGGNTGELFF
TRBV5-4	TRBJ1-3	few	.	TGTGCCAGCAGCCTTCGGACAACCGGAAACACCATATATTTT	CASSLRTTGNTIYF
TRBV5-1	TRBJ2-3	many	.	TGCGCCAGCAGCTTGGCAGGAACCACAGATACGCAGTATTTT	CASSLAGTTDTQYF
TRBV10-1	TRBJ2-1	few	TRBD2	TGCGCCAGCAGTGCTAGCGGGGGAGTCGGTGAGCAGTTCTTC	CASSASGGVGEQFF
TRBV4-1	TRBJ2-2	few	.	TGCGCCAGCAGCCGAGCAAGGGGGGAAGACCCCCGGGAGCTGTTTTTT	CASSRARGEDPRELFF
TRBV14	TRBJ2-3	.	.	TGTGCCAGCAGCCAAGGAAGACAGAGAGGGAGCACAGATACGCAGTATTTT	CASSQGRQRGSTDTQYF
TRBV11-3	TRBJ2-3	many	TRBD2	TGCGCCAGCAGCCTTGGGACTAGCGGGTCCACAGATACGCAGTATTTT	CASSLGTSGSTDTQYF
TRBV28	TRBJ2-7	.	.	TGTGCCAGCAGCCCCCTACAGGAGAAGTACTACGAGCAGTACTTC	CASSPLQEKYYEQYF
TRBV12-3/TRBV12-4	TRBJ1-1	.	.	TGTGCCAGCAGTCCCCTAAACCCCGGGGCTGAAGCTTTCTTT	CASSPLNPGAEAFF
TRBV11-2	TRBJ1-5	.	.	TGTGCCAGCAGCTTATCAGGCGGTGTACAGCCCCAGCATTTT	CASSLSGGVQPQHF
TRBV5-5	TRBJ1-5	few	.	TGTGCCAGCAGCACCTCGACCTTTCAGCCCCAGCATTTT	CASSTSTFQPQHF
TRBV6-5	TRBJ2-5	few	.	TGTGCCAGCAGTTCCGTCTGGATTGAGACCCAGTACTTC	CASSSVWIETQYF
TRBV6-5	TRBJ2-5	few	TRBD1	TGTGCCAGCAGTTACGCGACAGGGGGCCGGGAGACCCAGTACTTC	CASSYATGGRETQYF
TRBV5-1	TRBJ2-2	.	.	TGCGCCAGCAGCTTCACAGGTTCCCCAGGGGACACCGGGGAGCTGTTTTTT	CASSFTGSPGDTGELFF
TRBV7-9	TRBJ1-1	few	.	TGTGCCAGCAGCTCCACCGACGGTGTTGGTACTGAAGCTTTCTTT	CASSSTDGVGTEAFF
TRBV20-1	TRBJ2-1	many	.	TGCAGTGCTAGGGACTTGGGACTCTCCTACAATGAGCAGTTCTTC	CSARDLGLSYNEQFF
TRBV3-1	TRBJ2-3	many	.	TGTGCCAGCAGCCAACAAACGGGAAATACGCAGTATTTT	CASSQQTGNTQYF
TRBV5-5	TRBJ1-5	few	TRBD1	TGTGCCAGCAGCTTGGATGAGTTTGGGACAGGGGGCGGTCAGCCCCAGCATTTT	CASSLDEFGTGGGQPQHF
TRBV30	TRBJ2-6	few	.	TGTGCCTGGAGTGCGATTTGGGGGGGCGCTGGGGCCAACGTCCTGACTTTC	CAWSAIWGGAGANVLTF
TRBV30	TRBJ2-7	few	TRBD1	TGTGCCTGGAGTGTAGGGACAGGGATGTTGTACGAGCAGTACTTC	CAWSVGTGMLYEQYF